In this sample, the clone carrying this T cell receptor beta chain turned up many times. Its cognate antigen is unknown. This sample was included in a study of T cells in Graves' hyperthyroidism and ophthalmopathy. Overall study: The blood sample was taken at first diagnosis, before treatment began.

Amplification yielded TCR beta CDR3 regions, with RNA transcripts as the source. First-round RT-PCR with HTBI primers amplified the TCR CDR3 region. TCRdb re-called the multiplex PCR reads with MiXCR, one entry per CDR3 protein. The repertoire includes 620,000 or so distinct CDR3 sequences, more than 14% of them detected once, and around 13% sits in the top ten. The CDR3 has 14 amino acids. V lost 4 bases and J 4 bases, leaving 13 bases between the germline ends. Germline CDR1 SEHNR, CDR2 FQNEAQ (reference sequence). Overall study findings and caveats: Patients with ophthalmopathy were separated from those with stable hyperthyroidism by a 13 V-J model.

Clinicians diagnosed patients from clinical symptoms, serum thyroxine and TRAb, thyroid ultrasound and orbital computed tomography. The authors took PBMCs from 8.5 to 10 ml fresh peripheral blood. The chain carries TRBV7-9 and TRBJ2-5; TRBD1 is a possible D gene (5 bases). Sequencing was carried out using blood. This clonotype originated in a woman in her 50s with Graves' ophthalmopathy. CDR3 DNA sequence: TGTGCCAGCAGCTCATCAGGGCGTGCAGAGACCCAGTACTTC. Its protein product is CASSSSGRAETQYF.